The source of this T cell receptor (beta chain) is a study of blood T cells in healthy people across ages. Study outcomes and limitations: Older age went with lower TCR beta diversity per million T cells, in a roughly linear way.

About this clonotype itself: No antigen is known for it.

Trimming pared 2 bases from V and 10 bases from J, leaving 22 bases between. Germline CDR1 is SGHRS and CDR2 is YFSETQ. The CDR3 covers 16 residues. A second PCR of about 7 to 11 cycles used a sample-barcoded 5' primer and a J-beta primer mix. Tags on each cDNA molecule came from a template-switch adaptor with 12 random nucleotides. TCRdb reprocessed the 5' RACE reads via MiXCR and lists one record per CDR3 protein. The sample consists of 1,800,000 or so distinct CDR3 sequences, 30% to 40% of them appearing once. The sequence derives from a human donor in good health. The chain links TRBV5-1 to TRBJ2-1; a possible D gene is TRBD2 (6 bases). Sequenced: blood. The CDR3 sequence: CASSLTGTRAGWEQFF. CDR3 in DNA: TGCGCCAGCAGCTTAACCGGGACCCGAGCGGGTTGGGAGCAGTTCTTC.